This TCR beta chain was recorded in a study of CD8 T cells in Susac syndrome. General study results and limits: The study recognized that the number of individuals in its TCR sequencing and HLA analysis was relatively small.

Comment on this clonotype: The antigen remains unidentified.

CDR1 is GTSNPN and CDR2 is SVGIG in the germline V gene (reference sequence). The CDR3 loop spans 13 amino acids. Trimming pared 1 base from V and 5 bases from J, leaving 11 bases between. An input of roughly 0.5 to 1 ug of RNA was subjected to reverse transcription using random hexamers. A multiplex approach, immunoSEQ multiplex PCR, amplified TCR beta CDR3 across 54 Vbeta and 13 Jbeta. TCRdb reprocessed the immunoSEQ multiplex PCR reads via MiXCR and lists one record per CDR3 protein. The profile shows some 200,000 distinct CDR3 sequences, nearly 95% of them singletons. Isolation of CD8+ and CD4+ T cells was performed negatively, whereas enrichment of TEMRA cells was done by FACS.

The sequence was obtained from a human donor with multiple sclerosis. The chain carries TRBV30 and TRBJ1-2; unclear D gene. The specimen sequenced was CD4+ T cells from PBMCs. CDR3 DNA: TGTGCCTGGAGTGCCGCCGGGCCTTATGGCTACACCTTC. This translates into CAWSAAGPYGYTF.